Here is one T cell receptor beta chain with its context. The antigen is not known. Given the absence of the conserved phenylalanine or tryptophan at the CDR3 end, a read error is likely. TCRdb's table, derived via immunoSEQ multiplex PCR, lists solely in-frame clones and lacks some. The data contain some 650,000 clones, around 97% of them singletons. CDR1 and CDR2 (germline): SGHRS, YFSETQ. The V end was cut by 4 bases, the J end by 7 bases, with 15 bases between. The CDR3 has 14 residues. Among the donors, all were Caucasian adults who lived in Nashville, Tennessee. This sample was included in a study of shared clonotypes between healthy human individuals. Whole-study results and caveats: Across subsets, estimated richness was generally greater for naive than for memory populations. Naive CD4 clonotype sharing across a few donors was approximately 5%.

Input material: naive CD4+ T cells sorted from blood. Sample subset: CD45RA+ positively selected. This sequence was found in a woman aged 25 to 39 in good health. The chain employs TRBV5-1 and TRBJ1-5; weak D call: TRBD1 (5 bases). CDR3 sequence: CASSRGGVGQPQHL. The CDR3 DNA sequence: TGCGCCAGCAGCCGGGGAGGGGTCGGACAGCCCCAGCATCTT.